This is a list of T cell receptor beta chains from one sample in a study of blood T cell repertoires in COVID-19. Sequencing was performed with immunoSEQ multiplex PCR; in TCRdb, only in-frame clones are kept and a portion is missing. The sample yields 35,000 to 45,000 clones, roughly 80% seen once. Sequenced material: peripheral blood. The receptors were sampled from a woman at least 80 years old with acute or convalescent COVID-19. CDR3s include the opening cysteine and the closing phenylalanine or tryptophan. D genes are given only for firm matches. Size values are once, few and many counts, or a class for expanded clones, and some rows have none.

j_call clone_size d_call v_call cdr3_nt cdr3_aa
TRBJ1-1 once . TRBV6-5 TGTGCCAGCAGTTACGGGGTGGGGGGCGGGGGAGCTTTCTTT CASSYGVGGGGAFF
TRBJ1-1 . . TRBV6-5 TGTGCCAGCAGCTGGTTCAGGGCGGACACTGAAGCTTTCTTT CASSWFRADTEAFF
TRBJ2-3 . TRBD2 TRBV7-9 TGTGCCAGCAGCCCTAGCGGGAGGAACACAGATACGCAGTATTTT CASSPSGRNTDTQYF
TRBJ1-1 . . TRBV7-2 TGTGCCAGCAGCTTAGGGGTCGGCTACAGTGAAGCTTTCTTT CASSLGVGYSEAFF
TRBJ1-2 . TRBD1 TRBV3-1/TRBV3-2 TGTGCCAGCAGCCCGCAGTTTCGACAGGGATCAGGGTATGGCTACACCTTC CASSPQFRQGSGYGYTF
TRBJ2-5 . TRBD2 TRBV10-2 TGCGCCAGCACCGGGACTAGCATGGAGACCCAGTACTTC CASTGTSMETQYF
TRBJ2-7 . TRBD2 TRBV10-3 TGTGCCATCAGTGGGGGAGGGAGGGCCCCGGGCGAGCAGTACTTC CAISGGGRAPGEQYF
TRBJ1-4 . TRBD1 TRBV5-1 TGCGCCAGCAGCCCCCGGGGACAGGGTAATGAAAAACTGTTTTTT CASSPRGQGNEKLFF
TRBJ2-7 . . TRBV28 TGTGCCAGCAGTTTGATGGCCGGAGTCGGGGAGAACTACGAGCAGTACTTC CASSLMAGVGENYEQYF
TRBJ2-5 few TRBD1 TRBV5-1 TGCGCCAGCAGCTCTGGGACAGGCGAGTACTTC CASSSGTGEYF
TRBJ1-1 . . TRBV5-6 TGTGCCAGCAGCTTGTACATCAGCACTGAAGCTTTCTTT CASSLYISTEAFF
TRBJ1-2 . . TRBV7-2 TGTGCCAGCAGCTTAGATCGGGTGAACTATGGCTACACCTTC CASSLDRVNYGYTF
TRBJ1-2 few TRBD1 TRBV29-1 TGCAGCGTTGATCAGCCAGGGGGCTCTGGCTATGGCTACACCTTC CSVDQPGGSGYGYTF
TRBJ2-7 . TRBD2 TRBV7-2 TGTGCCAGCAGCTCCCTGACTAGCGGGAGGGCGCGCGAGCAGTACTTC CASSSLTSGRAREQYF
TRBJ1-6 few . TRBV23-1 TGCGCCAGCAGTCCAACTTCGGTTTCACCCCTCCACTTT CASSPTSVSPLHF
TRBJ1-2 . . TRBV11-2 TGTGCCAGCAGCCAAGGGGGAGTGTTCTATGGCTACACCTTC CASSQGGVFYGYTF
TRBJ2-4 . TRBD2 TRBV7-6 TGTGCCAGCAGCCACGGGGGGTTGTCAAAGGGGGCCAAAAACATTCAGTACTTC CASSHGGLSKGAKNIQYF
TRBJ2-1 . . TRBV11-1 TGTGCCAGCAGCCCCTCCCAGGGTTACAATGAGCAGTTCTTC CASSPSQGYNEQFF
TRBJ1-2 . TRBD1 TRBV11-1 TGTGCCAGCAGCTGGGGACAGGACGGTGGCTATGGCTACACCTTC CASSWGQDGGYGYTF
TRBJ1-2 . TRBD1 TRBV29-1 TGCAGCGTTATAAGGGGGCCCAACTATGGCTACACCTTC CSVIRGPNYGYTF
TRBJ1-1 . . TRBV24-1 TGTGCCACCAAGAGTTACACTGAAGCTTTCTTT CATKSYTEAFF
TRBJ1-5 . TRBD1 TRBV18 TGTGCCAGCTCACAGGACAGGGCCGCCCCCCAGCATTTT CASSQDRAAPQHF